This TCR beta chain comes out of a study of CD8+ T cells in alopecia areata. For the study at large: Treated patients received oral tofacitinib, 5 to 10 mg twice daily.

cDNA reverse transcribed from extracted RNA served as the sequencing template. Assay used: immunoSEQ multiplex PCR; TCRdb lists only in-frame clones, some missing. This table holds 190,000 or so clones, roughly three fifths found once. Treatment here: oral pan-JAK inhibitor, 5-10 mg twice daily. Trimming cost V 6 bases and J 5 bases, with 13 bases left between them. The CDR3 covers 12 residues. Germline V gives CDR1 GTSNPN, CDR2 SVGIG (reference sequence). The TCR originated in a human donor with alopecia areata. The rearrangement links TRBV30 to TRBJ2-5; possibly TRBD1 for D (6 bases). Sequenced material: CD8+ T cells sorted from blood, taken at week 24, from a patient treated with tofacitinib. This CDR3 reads CACTGFRETQYF. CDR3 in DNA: TGTGCCTGCACAGGGTTCCGGGAGACCCAGTACTTC.